At least ten counts were recorded for the clone carrying this T cell receptor beta chain. The antigen is undetermined. This specimen comes from a study of regulatory T cells in long-lasting Graves disease. General study points: Accuracy might have suffered from few samples. Persistent disease favored TRBV28, TRBJ1-2 and TRBJ2-5.

Regarding time point: newly diagnosed GD, antithyroid drugs for less than 3 months. Extracted RNA from PBMCs served as the source of the TCR library. The CDR3 has 15 amino acids. J was trimmed by 4 bases and V by 4 bases; bases with no gene match: 6. The V gene's germline CDR1 is MNHEY and CDR2 SVGAGI. In building TCR beta libraries, iRepertoire HTBI primers were used together with Arm-PCR of CDR3 regions. Each CDR3 protein is one row after TCRdb ran MiXCR on the multiplex PCR reads. In the table there are roughly 510,000 distinct CDR3 sequences, around 15% of which are singletons. The sample was also reused in another study, on T cells in Graves' hyperthyroidism and ophthalmopathy. That work states: Diagnosis relied on clinical symptoms, serum thyroxine and TRAb, thyroid ultrasound and orbital computed tomography. The model predicted ophthalmopathy a median approximately six months before onset.

This sequence joins TRBV6-5 and TRBJ2-7; TRBD2 aligns across 11 bases. The clonotype comes from a man aged 18 to 29 with Graves disease. The specimen was peripheral blood mononuclear cells (PBMCs), collected at new diagnosis, from a patient treated with antithyroid drugs. The CDR3, as DNA: TGTGCCAGCAGTTCTACTAGCGGGAGCCAATACGAGCAGTACTTC. Translation: CASSSTSGSQYEQYF.